This entry features one TCR beta chain sequence. The antigen is undetermined. The sample comes from a study of cytomegalovirus exposure and HLA in healthy donors. As for the study in general: Roughly 86 million unique TCRs from HLA-typed donors made up an early data release. Study-wide results and limits: An analysis was carried out later, and it reportedly showed fewer N-insertions in an Asian-associated ancestry cluster than the roughly 670-donor mean.

V was shortened by 5 bases and J by 7 bases, with 20 bases between the two germline ends. This CDR3 comprises 15 residues. Germline V lookup: CDR1 MNHEY, CDR2 SVGAGI. Amplification used 60 Vbeta primers and 13 Jbeta primers. TCRdb keeps only in-frame clones here, not all; method: immunoSEQ multiplex PCR. The sample consists of roughly 52,000 clones, 70% to 80% of them appearing once. This sequence originates from a female donor in good health and CMV-seronegative. This chain connects TRBV6-5 to TRBJ1-2, with a tentative D call TRBD1 (5 bases). The sequenced sample was PBMCs. For the CDR3, the DNA is TGTGCCAGCAGTAAACAACGGGGACTGCTATCTGGCTACACCTTC. This gives the protein CASSKQRGLLSGYTF.